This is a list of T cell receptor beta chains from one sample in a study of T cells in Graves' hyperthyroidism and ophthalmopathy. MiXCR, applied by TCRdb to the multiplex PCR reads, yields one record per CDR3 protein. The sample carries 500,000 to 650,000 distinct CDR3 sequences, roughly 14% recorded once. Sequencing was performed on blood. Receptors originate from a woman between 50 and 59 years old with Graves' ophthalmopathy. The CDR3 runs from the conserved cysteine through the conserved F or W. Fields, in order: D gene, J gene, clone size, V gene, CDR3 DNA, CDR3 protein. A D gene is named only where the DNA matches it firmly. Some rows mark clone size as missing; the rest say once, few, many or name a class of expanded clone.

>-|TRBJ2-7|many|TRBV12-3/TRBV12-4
TGTGCCAGCAGTTTCACAGGGTCCTACGAGCAGTACTTC
CASSFTGSYEQYF
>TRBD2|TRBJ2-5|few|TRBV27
TGTGCCAGCAGTCCCCCGACTAGCGGGAGGTTCGGAGAGACCCAGTACTTC
CASSPPTSGRFGETQYF
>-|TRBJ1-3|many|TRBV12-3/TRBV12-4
TGTGCCAGCAGTTTTTCTGTGGGGAGAGACTCTGGAAACACCATATATTTT
CASSFSVGRDSGNTIYF
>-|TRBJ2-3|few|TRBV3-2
TGTGCCAGCAGCCGCATCCCCGTGCCGGATACGCAGTATTTT
CASSRIPVPDTQYF
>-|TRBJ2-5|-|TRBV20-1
TGCAGTGCAACAACTAGTCATGGTTCCCAAGAGACCCAGTACTTC
CSATTSHGSQETQYF
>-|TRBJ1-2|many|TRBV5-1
TGCGCCAGCAGCCTGGGACTGAATACACCGGGAGGCTACACCTTC
CASSLGLNTPGGYTF
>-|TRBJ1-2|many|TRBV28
TGTGCCAGCCTACGACCTGTTAACTATGGCTACACCTTC
CASLRPVNYGYTF
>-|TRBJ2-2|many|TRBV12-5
TGTGCTAGTGGTTTGGTAAACACCGGGGAGCTGTTTTTT
CASGLVNTGELFF
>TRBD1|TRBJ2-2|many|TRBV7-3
TGTGCCAGCAGCTTAGTGGGGACAGGGGGATCCGGGGAGCTGTTTTTT
CASSLVGTGGSGELFF
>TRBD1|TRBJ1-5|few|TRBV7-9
TGTGCCAGCAGCTTAGAACCCGGCAGGGGGCCCAATCAGCCCCAGCATTTT
CASSLEPGRGPNQPQHF
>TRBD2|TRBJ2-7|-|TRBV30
TGTGCCTGGGGAAGGACTAGCGGGAGCTACGAGCAGTACTTC
CAWGRTSGSYEQYF
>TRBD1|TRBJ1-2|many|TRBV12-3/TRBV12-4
TGTGCCAGCACCCGGACAGGGATAAACTATGGCTACACCTTC
CASTRTGINYGYTF
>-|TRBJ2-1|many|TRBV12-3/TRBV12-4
TGTGCCAGCAGTGCGAACAATGAGCAGTTCTTC
CASSANNEQFF
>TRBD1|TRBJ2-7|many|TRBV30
TGTGCCTGGAGTGTTGGACAGGGGGCCTACGAGCAGTACTTC
CAWSVGQGAYEQYF
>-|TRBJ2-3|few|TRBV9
TGTGCCAGCAGCGTAAGTGGGGGCTCGGGCACAGATACGCAGTATTTT
CASSVSGGSGTDTQYF
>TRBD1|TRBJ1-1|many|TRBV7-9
TGTGCCAGCAGCCAAAAAAAAGGACAGGGAGGGGACACTGAAGCTTTCTTT
CASSQKKGQGGDTEAFF
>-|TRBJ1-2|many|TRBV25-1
TGTGCCAGCCGTCCGGTGGGGAGAGAGTCCTATGGCTACACCTTC
CASRPVGRESYGYTF
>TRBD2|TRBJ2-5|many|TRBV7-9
TGTGCCAGCAGGACTAGCGGGAGAGGGGAAGAGACCCAGTACTTC
CASRTSGRGEETQYF
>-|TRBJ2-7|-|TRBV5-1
TGCGCCAGCAGCTTCACGGGGTCCAATTTAGGGCGCGAGCAGTACTTC
CASSFTGSNLGREQYF
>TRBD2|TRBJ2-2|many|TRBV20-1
TGCAGTGCTACCGGACTAGCGAACACCGGGGAGCTGTTTTTT
CSATGLANTGELFF